A selection of T cell receptor beta chains follows, all from one sample in a study of siplizumab effects on memory and regulatory T cells. The method was immunoSEQ multiplex PCR; TCRdb's version includes in-frame clones alone and lacks a portion of them. The sample yields approximately 94,000 clones, about 95% seen once. The source material was non-Treg CD4+ T cells sorted from blood. The receptors stem from a human donor in good health. The CDR3 runs from the conserved cysteine through the conserved F or W. D genes are given only for firm matches. Where a row states a size, it is once, few, many or the class of an expanded clone; other rows omit it.

TRBV5-1,TRBD2,.,TRBJ2-3,CASSFQAGESDTQYF,TGCGCCAGCAGCTTCCAAGCGGGAGAATCGGATACGCAGTATTTT
TRBV19,TRBD2,.,TRBJ2-5,CASAPLAGGAETQYF,TGTGCCAGTGCCCCGCTAGCGGGAGGCGCCGAGACCCAGTACTTC
TRBV6-6,.,.,TRBJ2-3,CASSYSGARGDTQYF,TGTGCCAGCAGTTACTCGGGCGCCCGGGGAGATACGCAGTATTTT
TRBV25-1,TRBD2,.,TRBJ2-7,CASSHPRGLAGYYEQYF,TGTGCCAGCAGTCACCCCAGGGGACTAGCGGGATACTACGAGCAGTACTTC
TRBV7-6,.,.,TRBJ2-2,CASSLIGGELFF,TGTGCCAGCAGCTTAATTGGCGGGGAGCTGTTTTTT
TRBV10-2,TRBD2,.,TRBJ2-5,CASSVLRGAQYF,TGCGCCAGCAGTGTTTTACGGGGGGCCCAGTACTTC
TRBV11-2,.,.,TRBJ2-3,CASSLDSQALGTDTQYF,TGTGCCAGCAGCTTAGATTCTCAGGCCCTCGGCACAGATACGCAGTATTTT
TRBV11-2,TRBD2,.,TRBJ2-7,CASSRPSSGRAREQYF,TGTGCCAGCAGCCGCCCCTCTAGCGGGAGGGCCCGGGAGCAGTACTTC
TRBV11-1,.,.,TRBJ2-1,CASSLSATNNEQFF,TGTGCCAGCAGCTTAAGTGCGACAAACAATGAGCAGTTCTTC
TRBV28,.,.,TRBJ2-2,CASMGIAVLTGELFF,TGTGCCAGCATGGGGATAGCGGTTCTCACCGGGGAGCTGTTTTTT
TRBV23-1,.,.,TRBJ1-2,CASSRLKTGDNGYTF,TGCGCCAGCAGTCGACTTAAGACAGGAGATAATGGCTACACCTTC
TRBV15,.,.,TRBJ2-7,CATSLNKEGEQYF,TGTGCCACCAGCCTCAACAAGGAAGGCGAGCAGTACTTC
TRBV11-2,.,.,TRBJ2-3,CASSLLVARTDTQYF,TGTGCCAGCAGCTTATTGGTAGCGCGCACAGATACGCAGTATTTT
TRBV6-1,.,few,TRBJ1-5,CASSREPQHF,TGTGCCAGCAGTAGAGAGCCCCAGCATTTT
TRBV6-5,TRBD2,once,TRBJ2-3,CASSYKGLAGTDTQYF,TGTGCCAGCAGTTACAAGGGACTAGCGGGAACAGATACGCAGTATTTT
TRBV5-1,.,.,TRBJ1-1,CASSFAGTRDTEAFF,TGCGCCAGCAGCTTCGCCGGGACAAGGGACACTGAAGCTTTCTTT
TRBV7-6,.,.,TRBJ2-6,CASSPRSPDWTGANVLTF,TGTGCCAGCAGCCCCCGCAGCCCCGACTGGACTGGGGCCAACGTCCTGACTTTC
TRBV9,TRBD2,.,TRBJ2-1,CASSVEGLENEQFF,TGTGCCAGCAGCGTAGAAGGACTAGAAAATGAGCAGTTCTTC
TRBV2,.,.,TRBJ2-3,CASRAQLTSDTQYF,TGTGCCAGCAGGGCCCAACTTACTTCAGATACGCAGTATTTT
TRBV29-1,.,.,TRBJ1-1,CSVRPGRVGTEAFF,TGCAGCGTTAGGCCGGGAAGAGTGGGCACTGAAGCTTTCTTT
TRBV7-7,.,.,TRBJ2-2,CASSQKIRGAGELFF,TGTGCTAGCAGTCAGAAAATAAGGGGTGCCGGGGAGCTGTTTTTT
TRBV4-2,TRBD2,.,TRBJ2-5,CASSPGTRKETQYF,TGTGCCAGCTCACCCGGGACTAGAAAAGAGACCCAGTACTTC
TRBV7-3,.,.,TRBJ2-7,CASSLDPYYEQYF,TGTGCCAGCAGCTTAGATCCTTACTACGAGCAGTACTTC
TRBV4-2,TRBD2,.,TRBJ2-1,CASSPGGVSYNEQFF,TGTGCCAGCAGTCCGGGGGGGGTCTCCTACAATGAGCAGTTCTTC
TRBV19,TRBD1,.,TRBJ2-3,CASSHGTGPTDTQYF,TGTGCCAGTAGCCACGGGACAGGCCCCACAGATACGCAGTATTTT
TRBV21-1,.,.,TRBJ2-4,CASSKRASGKNIQYF,TGTGCCAGCAGCAAACGGGCTAGCGGCAAAAACATTCAGTACTTC
TRBV6-5,TRBD2,.,TRBJ2-5,CASRGAGAGQETQYF,TGTGCCAGCAGAGGAGCGGGAGCTGGACAAGAGACCCAGTACTTC
TRBV9,TRBD1,.,TRBJ2-2,CASSADQGVSSGELFF,TGTGCCAGCAGCGCCGACCAGGGGGTGAGTTCCGGGGAGCTGTTTTTT
TRBV7-8,.,.,TRBJ1-6,CASSLGGAGAINSPLHF,TGTGCCAGCAGCTTAGGGGGGGCCGGGGCCATAAATTCACCCCTCCACTTT
TRBV6-6,TRBD1,.,TRBJ1-6,CASSYSQGAYNSPLHF,TGTGCCAGCAGTTACTCACAGGGGGCGTATAATTCACCCCTCCACTTT
TRBV9,.,.,TRBJ2-7,CASSSAGSSYEQYF,TGTGCCAGCAGCTCTGCGGGAAGCTCCTACGAGCAGTACTTC
TRBV28,.,once,TRBJ1-3,CASSLGGQRNTIYF,TGTGCCAGCAGTTTAGGGGGCCAGAGAAACACCATATATTTT
TRBV6-4,.,.,TRBJ2-1,CASIAGESGIPLTDEQFF,TGTGCCAGCATTGCAGGGGAGAGCGGGATCCCCCTTACCGATGAGCAGTTCTTC
TRBV2,TRBD1,.,TRBJ2-7,CASSTGVEQYF,TGTGCCAGCAGTACAGGGGTAGAGCAGTACTTC
TRBV2,.,.,TRBJ2-7,CASSRTGEGEQYF,TGTGCCAGCAGCCGCACAGGGGAGGGAGAGCAGTACTTC
TRBV5-6,.,.,TRBJ2-5,CASSLLAGGRETQYF,TGTGCCAGCAGCTTGTTGGCGGGTGGCCGGGAGACCCAGTACTTC
TRBV9,TRBD1,.,TRBJ2-5,CASSARDREEETQYF,TGTGCCAGCAGCGCCCGGGACAGAGAGGAAGAGACCCAGTACTTC
TRBV2,.,.,TRBJ1-5,CASSLMDGRQPQHF,TGTGCCAGCAGCCTAATGGATGGGCGGCAGCCCCAGCATTTT
TRBV6-6,.,.,TRBJ2-3,CASTLGGAETDTQYF,TGTGCCAGCACCTTGGGGGGGGCTGAGACAGATACGCAGTATTTT
TRBV7-9,TRBD2,.,TRBJ2-5,CASSLGLAGRETQYF,TGTGCCAGCAGCTTAGGACTAGCGGGACGAGAGACCCAGTACTTC
TRBV27,TRBD2,.,TRBJ2-1,CASRRAGGPGEQFF,TGTGCCAGCAGACGGGCGGGGGGACCCGGTGAGCAGTTCTTC
TRBV11-2,TRBD1,.,TRBJ2-3,CASSLEWLPGQGSITQYF,TGTGCCAGCAGCTTAGAATGGCTGCCGGGACAGGGATCTATCACGCAGTATTTT
TRBV2,.,.,TRBJ2-5,CASRSGAGETQYF,TGTGCCAGCAGATCAGGGGCCGGGGAGACCCAGTACTTC
TRBV19,.,.,TRBJ2-7,CAPWASADYEQYF,TGTGCCCCCTGGGCTAGCGCAGACTACGAGCAGTACTTC
TRBV29-1,.,.,TRBJ2-7,CSQGWVYEQYF,TGCAGCCAAGGGTGGGTCTACGAGCAGTACTTC
TRBV25-1,TRBD1,.,TRBJ2-1,CASSESGGAYNEQFF,TGTGCCAGCAGTGAGTCAGGGGGAGCCTACAATGAGCAGTTCTTC
TRBV10-3,.,.,TRBJ1-4,CAISEPSQMGGKLFF,TGTGCCATCAGTGAACCGAGTCAGATGGGGGGAAAACTGTTTTTT
TRBV6-1,.,.,TRBJ2-7,CASSDPLGEQYF,TGTGCCAGCAGTGATCCGTTGGGGGAGCAGTACTTC
TRBV5-1,.,.,TRBJ2-7,CASTPQTASYEQYF,TGCGCCAGCACCCCGCAGACTGCATCCTACGAGCAGTACTTC
TRBV27,TRBD2,.,TRBJ2-7,CASSLGTSSYEQYF,TGTGCCAGCAGTTTAGGGACTAGCAGCTACGAGCAGTACTTC
TRBV9,.,.,TRBJ2-3,CASSPRGTTSTDTQYF,TGTGCCAGCAGCCCGAGAGGGACCACTAGCACAGATACGCAGTATTTT
TRBV19,.,.,TRBJ1-5,CASTPGEGEVQPQHF,TGTGCCAGTACCCCAGGCGAGGGGGAGGTTCAGCCCCAGCATTTT
TRBV7-6,.,.,TRBJ1-4,CASSSNQVTASNEKLFF,TGTGCCAGCAGCTCCAATCAAGTGACAGCCAGCAATGAAAAACTGTTTTTT
TRBV6-5,TRBD1,.,TRBJ1-2,CASSFGQGAGYTF,TGTGCCAGCAGTTTTGGACAGGGGGCGGGCTACACCTTC
TRBV10-1,.,.,TRBJ2-7,CASMKKGIAEYEQYF,TGCGCCAGCATGAAAAAGGGGATAGCGGAGTACGAGCAGTACTTC
TRBV27,.,.,TRBJ1-6,CASSWDTKSPLHF,TGTGCCAGCAGTTGGGACACCAAGTCACCCCTCCACTTT